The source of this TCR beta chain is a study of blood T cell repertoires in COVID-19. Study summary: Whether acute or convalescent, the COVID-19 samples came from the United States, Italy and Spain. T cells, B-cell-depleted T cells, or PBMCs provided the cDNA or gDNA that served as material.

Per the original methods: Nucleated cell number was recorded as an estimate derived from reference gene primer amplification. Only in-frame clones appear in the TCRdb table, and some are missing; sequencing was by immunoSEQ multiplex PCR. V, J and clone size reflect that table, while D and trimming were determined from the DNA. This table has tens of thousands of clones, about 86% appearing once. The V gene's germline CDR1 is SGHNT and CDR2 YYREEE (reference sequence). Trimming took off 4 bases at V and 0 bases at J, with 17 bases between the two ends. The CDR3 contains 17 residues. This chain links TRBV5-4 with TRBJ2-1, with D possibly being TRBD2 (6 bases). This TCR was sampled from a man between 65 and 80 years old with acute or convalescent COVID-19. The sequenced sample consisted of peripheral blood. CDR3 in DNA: TGTGCCAGCAGCCGAGGAGGGACGGGAAGCTCCTACAATGAGCAGTTCTTC. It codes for CASSRGGTGSSYNEQFF.